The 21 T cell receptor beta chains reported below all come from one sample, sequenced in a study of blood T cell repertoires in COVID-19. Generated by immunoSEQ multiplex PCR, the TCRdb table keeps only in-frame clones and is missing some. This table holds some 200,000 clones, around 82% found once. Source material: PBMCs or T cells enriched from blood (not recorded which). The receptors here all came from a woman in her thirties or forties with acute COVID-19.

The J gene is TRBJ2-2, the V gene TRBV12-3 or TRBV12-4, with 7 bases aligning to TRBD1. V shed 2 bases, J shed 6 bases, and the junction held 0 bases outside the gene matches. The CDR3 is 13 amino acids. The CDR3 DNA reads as TGTGCCAGCAGTTTAAGGGGGCCCGGGGAGCTGTTTTTT. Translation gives CASSLRGPGELFF.

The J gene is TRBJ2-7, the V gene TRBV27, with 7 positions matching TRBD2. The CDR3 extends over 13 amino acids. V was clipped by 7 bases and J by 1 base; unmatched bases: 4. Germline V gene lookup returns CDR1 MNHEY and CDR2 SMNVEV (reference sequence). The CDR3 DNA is TGTGCCAGCAAGTGGGGGGGATCCTACGAGCAGTACTTC. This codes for CASKWGGSYEQYF.

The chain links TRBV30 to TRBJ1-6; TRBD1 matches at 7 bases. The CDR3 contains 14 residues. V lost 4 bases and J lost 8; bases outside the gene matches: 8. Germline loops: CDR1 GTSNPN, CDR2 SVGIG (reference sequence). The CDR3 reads CAWTPGQPDSPLHF. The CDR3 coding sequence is TGTGCCTGGACCCCGGGACAGCCAGATTCACCCCTCCACTTT.

The CDR3, as DNA: TGTGCCAGCAGCACAAACACCGGGGAGCTGTTTTTT. It specifies CASSTNTGELFF. The gene calls are TRBV27 and TRBJ2-2; D is unclear. Germline loops: CDR1 MNHEY, CDR2 SMNVEV (reference sequence). This CDR3 is 12 amino acids long. V was pared by 6 bases and J by 2 bases, with 4 bases between.

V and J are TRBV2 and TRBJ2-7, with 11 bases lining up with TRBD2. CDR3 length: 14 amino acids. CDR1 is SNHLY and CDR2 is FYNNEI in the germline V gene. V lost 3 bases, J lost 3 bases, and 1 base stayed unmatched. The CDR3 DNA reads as TGTGCCAGCAGTGAGACTAGCGGGAACTACGAGCAGTACTTC. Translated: CASSETSGNYEQYF.

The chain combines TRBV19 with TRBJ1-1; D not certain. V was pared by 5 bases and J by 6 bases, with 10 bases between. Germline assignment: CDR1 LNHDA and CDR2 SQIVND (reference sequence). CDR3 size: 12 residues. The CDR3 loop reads CASSSGFPEAFF. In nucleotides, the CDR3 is TGTGCCAGTAGTTCCGGGTTCCCTGAAGCTTTCTTT.

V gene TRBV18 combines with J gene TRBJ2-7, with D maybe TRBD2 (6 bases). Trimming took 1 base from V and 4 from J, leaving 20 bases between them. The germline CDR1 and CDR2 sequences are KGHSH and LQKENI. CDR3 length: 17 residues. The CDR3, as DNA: TGTGCCAGCTCACCACGTTTCGGTGGGGCCGGGGGTTACGAGCAGTACTTC. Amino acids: CASSPRFGGAGGYEQYF.

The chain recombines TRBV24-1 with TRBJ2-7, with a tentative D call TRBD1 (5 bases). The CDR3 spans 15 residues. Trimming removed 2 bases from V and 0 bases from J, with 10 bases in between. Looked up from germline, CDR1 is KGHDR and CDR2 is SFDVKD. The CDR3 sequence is CATSDSGQASYEQYF. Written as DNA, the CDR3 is TGTGCCACCAGTGATTCAGGGCAGGCCTCCTACGAGCAGTACTTC.

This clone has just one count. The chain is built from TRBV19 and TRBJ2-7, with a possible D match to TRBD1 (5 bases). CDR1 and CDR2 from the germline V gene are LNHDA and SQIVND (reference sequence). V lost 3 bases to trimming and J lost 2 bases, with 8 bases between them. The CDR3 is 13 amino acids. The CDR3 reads CASSIARAYEQYF. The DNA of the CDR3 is TGTGCCAGTAGTATTGCCAGGGCCTACGAGCAGTACTTC.

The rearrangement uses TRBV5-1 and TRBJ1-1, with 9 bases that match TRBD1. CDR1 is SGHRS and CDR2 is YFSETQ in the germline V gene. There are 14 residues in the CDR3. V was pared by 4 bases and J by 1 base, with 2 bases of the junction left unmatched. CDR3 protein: CASSGTGPNTEAFF. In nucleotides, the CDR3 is TGCGCCAGCAGCGGGACAGGGCCGAACACTGAAGCTTTCTTT.

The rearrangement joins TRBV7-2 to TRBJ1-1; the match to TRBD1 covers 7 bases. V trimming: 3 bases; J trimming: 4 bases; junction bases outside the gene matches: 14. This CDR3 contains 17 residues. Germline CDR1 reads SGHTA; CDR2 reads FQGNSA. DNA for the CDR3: TGTGCCAGCAGCTTGAAGTCAGGGGGTGTTGAGAGCACTGAAGCTTTCTTT. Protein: CASSLKSGGVESTEAFF.

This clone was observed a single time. CDR3 sequence reads: CAISDGGEGSYGYTF. CDR3 nucleotides: TGTGCCATCAGTGATGGAGGGGAGGGTAGCTATGGCTACACCTTC. The chain couples TRBV10-3 to TRBJ1-2, with D perhaps TRBD1 (5 bases). The germline V and J ends were trimmed by 3 bases and 4 bases, with 15 bases remaining between them. The germline gives CDR1 ENHRY, CDR2 SYGVKD. This CDR3 spans 15 amino acids.

CDR3 sequence reads: CASSLGVGQNYGYTF. In DNA form, the CDR3 reads TGTGCCAGCAGCTTGGGGGTTGGGCAGAACTATGGCTACACCTTC. The chain is built from TRBV5-4 and TRBJ1-2; D is unresolved. This CDR3 spans 15 amino acids. Germline loops: CDR1 SGHNT, CDR2 YYREEE (reference sequence). Trimming stripped 0 bases from V and 2 bases from J, with 11 bases between.

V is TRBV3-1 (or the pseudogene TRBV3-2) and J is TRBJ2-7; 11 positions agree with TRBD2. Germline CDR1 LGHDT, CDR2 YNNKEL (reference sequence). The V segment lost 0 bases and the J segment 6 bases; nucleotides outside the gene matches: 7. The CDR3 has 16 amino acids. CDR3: CASSQDRGLAGGEQYF. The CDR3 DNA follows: TGTGCCAGCAGCCAAGATCGCGGGCTAGCGGGGGGCGAGCAGTACTTC.

DNA of the CDR3: TGCAGCGTTGGTAGCTCTGGGGCCAACGTCCTGACTTTC. This translates into CSVGSSGANVLTF. The gene calls are TRBV29-1 and TRBJ2-6; D not resolved. V lost 4 bases, J lost 0 bases, and 4 bases lay in between. CDR3 length: 13 residues. Germline CDR1 SQVTM, CDR2 ANQGSEA. The full variable domain, completed using reference TRBV29-1 and TRBJ2-6, is SAVISQKPSRDICQRGTSLTIQCQVDSQVTMMFWYRQQPGQSLTLIATANQGSEATYESGFVIDKFPISRPNLTFSTLTVSNMSPEDSSIYLCSVGSSGANVLTFGAGSRLTVL.

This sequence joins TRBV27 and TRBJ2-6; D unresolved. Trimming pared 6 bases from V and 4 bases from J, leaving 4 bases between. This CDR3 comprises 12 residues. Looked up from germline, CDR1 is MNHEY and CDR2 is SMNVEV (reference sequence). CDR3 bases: TGTGCCAGCAGAACAGGGGCCAACGTCCTGACTTTC. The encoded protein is CASRTGANVLTF.

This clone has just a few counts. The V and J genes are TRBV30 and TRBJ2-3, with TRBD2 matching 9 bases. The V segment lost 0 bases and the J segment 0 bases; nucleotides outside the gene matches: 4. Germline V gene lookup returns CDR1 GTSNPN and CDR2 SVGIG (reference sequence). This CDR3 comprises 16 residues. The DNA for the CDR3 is TGTGCCTGGAGTGTATACAGCGGGGGGAGCACAGATACGCAGTATTTT. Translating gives CAWSVYSGGSTDTQYF.

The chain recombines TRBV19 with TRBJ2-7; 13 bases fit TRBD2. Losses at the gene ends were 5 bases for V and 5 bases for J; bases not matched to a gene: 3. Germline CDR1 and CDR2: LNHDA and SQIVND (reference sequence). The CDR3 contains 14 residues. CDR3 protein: CASSWTSGSDEQYF. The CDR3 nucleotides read TGTGCCAGTAGTTGGACTAGCGGGAGCGACGAGCAGTACTTC.

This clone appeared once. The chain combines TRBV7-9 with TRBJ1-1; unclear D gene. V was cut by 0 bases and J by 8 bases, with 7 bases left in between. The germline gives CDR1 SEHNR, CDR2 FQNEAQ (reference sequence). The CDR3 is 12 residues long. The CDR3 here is CASSLALWEAFF. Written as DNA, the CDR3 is TGTGCCAGCAGCTTAGCCCTATGGGAAGCTTTCTTT.

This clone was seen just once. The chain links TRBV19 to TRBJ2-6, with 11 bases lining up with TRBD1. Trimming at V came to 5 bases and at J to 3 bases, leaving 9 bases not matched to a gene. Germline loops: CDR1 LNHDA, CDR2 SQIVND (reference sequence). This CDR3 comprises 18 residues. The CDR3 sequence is CASSAGTGGLSGANVLTF. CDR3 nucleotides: TGTGCCAGTAGTGCCGGGACAGGGGGTCTGAGTGGGGCCAACGTCCTGACTTTC.

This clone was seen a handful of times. The CDR3 region is CASSLSAGGVGQPQHF. CDR3 nucleotide sequence: TGTGCCAGCAGTTTATCGGCAGGGGGCGTTGGTCAGCCCCAGCATTTT. The V gene is TRBV28, the J gene TRBJ1-5; 8 bases agree with TRBD1. CDR3 length: 16 amino acids. The V and J ends lost 1 base and 6 bases, in that order; junction bases with no gene match: 8. Germline V CDR1 and CDR2: MDHEN, SYDVKM. Full variable domain (outside the CDR3, taken from reference TRBV28 and TRBJ1-5): DVKVTQSSRYLVKRTGEKVFLECVQDMDHENMFWYRQDPGLGLRLIYFSYDVKMKEKGDIPEGYSVSREKKERFSLILESASTNQTSMYLCASSLSAGGVGQPQHFGDGTRLSIL.